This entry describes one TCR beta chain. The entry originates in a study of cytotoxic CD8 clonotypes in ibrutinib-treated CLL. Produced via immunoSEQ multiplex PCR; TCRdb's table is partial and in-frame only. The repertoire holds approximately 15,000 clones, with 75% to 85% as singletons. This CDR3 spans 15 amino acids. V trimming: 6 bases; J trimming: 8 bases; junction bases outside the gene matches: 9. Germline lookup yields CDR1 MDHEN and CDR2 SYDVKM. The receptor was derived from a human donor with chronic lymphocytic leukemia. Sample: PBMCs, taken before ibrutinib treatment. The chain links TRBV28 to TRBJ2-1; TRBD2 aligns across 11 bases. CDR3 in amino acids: CASRSLAGAGDEQFF. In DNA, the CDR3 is TGTGCCAGCAGGTCACTAGCGGGAGCCGGGGATGAGCAGTTCTTC.